Described below is a single TCR beta chain sequence and its context. This sample stems from a study of T cell changes during pregnancy in multiple sclerosis. The CDR3 contains 12 residues. Trimming removed 5 bases at V and 7 bases at J, with 11 bases between. Germline CDR1 SEHNR, CDR2 FQNEAQ (reference sequence). Clones were read by immunoSEQ multiplex PCR, and TCRdb kept only the in-frame ones, dropping some. The sample has roughly 48,000 clones, nearly 95% seen once. The receptor comes from a female donor with multiple sclerosis, enrolled in a pregnancy study. V and J are TRBV7-9 and TRBJ1-1; tentatively, D is TRBD1 (6 bases). Sequencing was performed on CD4+ T cells from peripheral blood mononuclear cells, taken in the first trimester of pregnancy. The CDR3, as DNA: TGTGCCAGCAGCCACGACAGGTTTGAAGCTTTCTTT. Amino acids: CASSHDRFEAFF. Looking up the rest from reference TRBV7-9 and TRBJ1-1 gives the full variable domain: DTGVSQNPRHKITKRGQNVTFRCDPISEHNRLYWYRQTLGQGPEFLTYFQNEAQLEKSRLLSDRFSAERPKGSFSTLEIQRTEQGDSAMYLCASSHDRFEAFFGQGTRLTVV.